This TCR beta chain came from a study of blood T cells in healthy people across ages. The study's findings and limits: Higher diversity and more naive CD4+ cells were features of long-lived donors, compared to aged donors.

V was clipped by 6 bases and J by 6 bases, with 17 bases between them. The CDR3 spans 15 residues. The germline V gene encodes CDR1 LGHDT and CDR2 YNNKEL (reference sequence). Points on this clonotype: As yet, its antigen is unknown.

Individuals who donated were healthy Caucasians from Russia aged roughly 6 to 100. Total RNA, at least 6 micrograms per sample, came from PBMCs. Next came a second PCR, run for roughly 6 to 11 cycles, which used a sample-barcoded 5' primer along with a J-beta primer mix. Each cDNA was tagged by a template-switch adaptor containing 12 random nucleotides. TCRdb redid the calling of the 5' RACE reads with MiXCR, one entry per CDR3 protein. The table includes fewer than 800,000 distinct CDR3 sequences, about 30% detected once. The J gene is TRBJ2-2, the V gene TRBV3-1; perhaps TRBD2 as D (6 bases). The receptor comes from a woman aged 80 or over in good health. Sequencing was performed on blood. CDR3 protein: CASRIAGGVSGELFF. The CDR3 region has the DNA TGTGCCAGCAGGATAGCCGGCGGGGTCTCCGGGGAGCTGTTTTTT.